These T cell receptor beta chains were read from a single sample in a study of blood T cell repertoires in COVID-19. Profiling relied on immunoSEQ multiplex PCR, and the TCRdb table lists in-frame clones only, not all of them. The table records over 400,000 clones, roughly nine tenths of them present only once. The sequenced sample was peripheral blood. The receptors derive from a woman between 50 and 59 years old with COVID-19, enrolled during active disease. Each CDR3 is given with its conserved first and last residue. A D gene is named only where the DNA matches it firmly. Clone size is stated in some rows and not others, as once, few, many or a class when expanded.

D	V	J	size	CDR3	DNA
TRBD1	TRBV12-3/TRBV12-4	TRBJ1-6	.	CASALRGPLHF	TGTGCCAGCGCCCTCAGGGGGCCCCTCCACTTT
TRBD1	TRBV19	TRBJ1-6	.	CASSGTGGGSPLHF	TGTGCCAGTAGTGGGACAGGGGGCGGTTCACCCCTCCACTTT
TRBD1	TRBV29-1	TRBJ1-5	.	CSVRDSINQPQHF	TGCAGCGTTCGGGACAGTATTAATCAGCCCCAGCATTTT
TRBD1	TRBV24-1	TRBJ1-1	.	CATRGTGMETEAFF	TGTGCCACCAGGGGGACAGGGATGGAGACTGAAGCTTTCTTT
TRBD1	TRBV10-3	TRBJ1-5	.	CAITTGHDQPQHF	TGTGCCATCACGACAGGGCACGATCAGCCCCAGCATTTT
.	TRBV30	TRBJ1-4	.	CAWSQEIGGEKLFF	TGTGCCTGGAGTCAGGAGATAGGAGGTGAAAAACTGTTTTTT
TRBD1	TRBV19	TRBJ1-1	.	CASSIRQGASAFF	TGTGCCAGTAGTATACGACAGGGGGCATCGGCTTTCTTT
.	TRBV19	TRBJ1-1	.	CASSSNRDTEAFF	TGTGCCAGTTCGTCGAACAGGGACACTGAAGCTTTCTTT
TRBD2	TRBV2	TRBJ2-7	.	CASSPEAGGPAYEQYF	TGTGCCAGCAGTCCCGAGGCGGGGGGACCTGCCTACGAGCAGTACTTC
TRBD1	TRBV27	TRBJ1-5	.	CASSTLDRALSNQPQHF	TGTGCCAGCAGTACTCTGGACAGGGCTCTTAGCAATCAGCCCCAGCATTTT
.	TRBV5-1	TRBJ2-1	.	CASSLVSGFGSYNEQFF	TGCGCCAGCAGCTTAGTCTCCGGGTTTGGCTCCTACAATGAGCAGTTCTTC
.	TRBV5-1	TRBJ1-1	.	CASSLGSSNTEAFF	TGCGCCAGCAGCTTGGGGAGTTCTAACACTGAAGCTTTCTTT
TRBD1	TRBV27	TRBJ2-4	.	CASSSRQGRAKNIQYF	TGTGCCAGCAGTTCCCGACAGGGGAGGGCCAAAAACATTCAGTACTTC
.	TRBV27	TRBJ1-5	.	CASSPYRVNQPQHF	TGTGCCAGCAGTCCTTACAGGGTGAATCAGCCCCAGCATTTT
.	TRBV5-1	TRBJ1-2	.	CASGENYGYTF	TGCGCCAGCGGGGAGAACTATGGCTACACCTTC
.	TRBV9	TRBJ1-6	.	CASSVGSREGSPLHF	TGTGCCAGCAGCGTAGGCAGCAGGGAGGGTTCACCCCTCCACTTT
.	TRBV11-2	TRBJ2-5	.	CASSSAFTRFWETQYF	TGTGCCAGCAGCTCCGCCTTTACGCGATTTTGGGAGACCCAGTACTTC
.	TRBV7-9	TRBJ1-1	.	CASSLPEGGLIAFF	TGTGCCAGCAGTCTCCCTGAGGGCGGACTCATAGCTTTCTTT
.	TRBV7-9	TRBJ2-1	.	CASSSGDNEQFF	TGTGCCAGCAGCTCCGGGGACAATGAGCAGTTCTTC
.	TRBV12-3/TRBV12-4	TRBJ1-2	.	CASSTGTLYGYTF	TGTGCCAGCAGCACCGGGACACTGTATGGCTACACCTTC
.	TRBV6-6	TRBJ1-6	once	CASSPRDISNSPLHF	TGTGCCAGCTCACCACGGGACATAAGTAATTCACCCCTCCACTTT
TRBD1	TRBV6-5	TRBJ1-6	.	CASSSTGGGLHF	TGTGCCAGCAGTTCTACAGGGGGGGGCCTCCACTTT
.	TRBV11-2	TRBJ1-1	.	CASSLSLPTGGGEAFF	TGTGCCAGCAGCTTATCTCTCCCCACTGGCGGGGGTGAAGCTTTCTTT
.	TRBV30	TRBJ1-2	few	CAWSVPENYGYTF	TGTGCCTGGAGTGTCCCAGAAAACTATGGCTACACCTTC
TRBD1	TRBV5-1	TRBJ1-6	few	CASSPSGGNSPLHF	TGCGCCAGCAGCCCCTCAGGGGGTAATTCACCCCTCCACTTT
.	TRBV18	TRBJ1-4	.	CASSPGYPEKLFF	TGTGCCAGCTCACCGGGCTATCCTGAAAAACTGTTTTTT
.	TRBV5-1	TRBJ1-1	.	CASCKETRGTEAFF	TGCGCCAGCTGCAAAGAGACTAGGGGCACTGAAGCTTTCTTT
TRBD2	TRBV11-2	TRBJ2-3	.	CASSPRAGGTDTQYF	TGTGCCAGCAGCCCAAGGGCGGGAGGAACAGATACGCAGTATTTT
.	TRBV2	TRBJ1-2	.	CASSPGGYGYTF	TGTGCCAGCAGTCCCGGGGGCTATGGCTACACCTTC
TRBD1	TRBV29-1	TRBJ2-1	.	CSVVPGQGAEQFF	TGCAGCGTTGTCCCGGGACAGGGGGCTGAGCAGTTCTTC
TRBD2	TRBV27	TRBJ2-7	many	CASSFIAGGMGDEQYF	TGTGCCAGCAGTTTCATAGCGGGGGGAATGGGCGACGAGCAGTACTTC